This T cell receptor beta chain was sequenced during a study of Ad26.COV2.S vaccination and SARS-CoV-2 variants. Study summary: The vaccine Ad26.COV2.S was put into the muscle once, or twice with 56 days between. Study results and caveats: Comparable non-spike TCR breadth was observed in vaccine and placebo recipients. Total T cell responses, in the TCR breadth and depth analyses, may have been underestimated.

The method was immunoSEQ multiplex PCR; TCRdb's version includes in-frame clones alone and lacks a portion of them. The data show hundreds of thousands of clones, with more than 80% seen just once and approximately 1.5% held by the top ten. Treatment described: 19 received Ad26.COV2.S at low or high dose, single or two shots; 5 received placebo; per-sample allocation not given. Following the first vaccine or placebo injection, samples were taken on day 63. The individual, an adult aged 18-55 years, was a donor in Boston. The CDR3 is 13 amino acids. Unmatched junction bases numbered 5, after V lost 5 bases and J lost 6 bases. Per germline, CDR1 SGHRS and CDR2 YFSETQ. In regard to this clone: Its matching antigen is unknown.

The sequence derives from a person aged 18-60 years who received the Ad26.COV2.S COVID-19 vaccine or a placebo. This specimen consisted of peripheral blood, obtained in a trial of Ad26.COV2.S vaccine versus placebo. The chain links TRBV5-1 to TRBJ2-5, with 9 positions matching TRBD1. The CDR3 sequence is CASRTDRGQTQYF. The CDR3 nucleotides are TGCGCCAGCAGAACGGACAGGGGCCAGACCCAGTACTTC.